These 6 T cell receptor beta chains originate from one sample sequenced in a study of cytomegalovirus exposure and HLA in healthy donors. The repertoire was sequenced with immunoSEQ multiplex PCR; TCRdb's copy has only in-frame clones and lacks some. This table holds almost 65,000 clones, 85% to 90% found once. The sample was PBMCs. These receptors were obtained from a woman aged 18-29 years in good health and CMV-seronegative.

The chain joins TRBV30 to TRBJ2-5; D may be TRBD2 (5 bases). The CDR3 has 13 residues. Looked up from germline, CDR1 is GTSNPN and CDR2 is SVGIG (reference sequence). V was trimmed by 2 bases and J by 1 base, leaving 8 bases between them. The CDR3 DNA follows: TGTGCCTGGAGTCCCGGGATCCAAGAGACCCAGTACTTC. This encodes CAWSPGIQETQYF.

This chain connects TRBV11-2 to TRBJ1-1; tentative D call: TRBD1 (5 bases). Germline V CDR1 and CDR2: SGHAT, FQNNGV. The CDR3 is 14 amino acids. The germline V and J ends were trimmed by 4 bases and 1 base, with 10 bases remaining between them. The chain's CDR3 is CASSSGTSNTEAFF. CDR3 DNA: TGTGCCAGCAGCTCCGGGACTTCGAACACTGAAGCTTTCTTT.

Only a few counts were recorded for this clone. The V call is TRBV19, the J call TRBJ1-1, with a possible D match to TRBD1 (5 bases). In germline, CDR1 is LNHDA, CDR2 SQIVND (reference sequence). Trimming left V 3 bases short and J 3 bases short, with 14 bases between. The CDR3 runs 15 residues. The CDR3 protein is CASSINLAGDTEAFF. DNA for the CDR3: TGTGCCAGTAGTATTAATCTTGCGGGGGACACTGAAGCTTTCTTT. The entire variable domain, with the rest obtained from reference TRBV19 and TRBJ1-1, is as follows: DGGITQSPKYLFRKEGQNVTLSCEQNLNHDAMYWYRQDPGQGLRLIYYSQIVNDFQKGDIAEGYSVSREKKESFPLTVTSAQKNPTAFYLCASSINLAGDTEAFFGQGTRLTVV.

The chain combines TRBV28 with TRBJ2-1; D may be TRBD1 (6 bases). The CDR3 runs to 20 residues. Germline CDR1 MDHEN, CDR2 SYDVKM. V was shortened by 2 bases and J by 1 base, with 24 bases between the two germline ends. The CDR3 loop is CASSLLRLGGVVRSYNEQFF. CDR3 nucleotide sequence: TGTGCCAGCAGTTTACTCCGACTTGGGGGCGTGGTCCGATCCTACAATGAGCAGTTCTTC.

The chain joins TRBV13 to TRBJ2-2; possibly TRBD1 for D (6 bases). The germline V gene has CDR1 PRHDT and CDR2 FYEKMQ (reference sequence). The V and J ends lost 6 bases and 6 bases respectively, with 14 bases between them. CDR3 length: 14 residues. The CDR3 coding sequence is TGTGCCAGCAGTCAAGGGGGATTGGCCGGGGAGCTGTTTTTT. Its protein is CASSQGGLAGELFF.

In DNA, the CDR3 is TGTGCCAGCAGCTTACGAAGACTGTCCCACTACGAGCAGTACTTC. This codes for CASSLRRLSHYEQYF. The chain recombines TRBV13 with TRBJ2-7; D is ambiguous. Trimming took 2 bases from V and 3 from J, leaving 14 bases between them. The CDR3 consists of 15 residues. In germline, CDR1 is PRHDT, CDR2 FYEKMQ (reference sequence).